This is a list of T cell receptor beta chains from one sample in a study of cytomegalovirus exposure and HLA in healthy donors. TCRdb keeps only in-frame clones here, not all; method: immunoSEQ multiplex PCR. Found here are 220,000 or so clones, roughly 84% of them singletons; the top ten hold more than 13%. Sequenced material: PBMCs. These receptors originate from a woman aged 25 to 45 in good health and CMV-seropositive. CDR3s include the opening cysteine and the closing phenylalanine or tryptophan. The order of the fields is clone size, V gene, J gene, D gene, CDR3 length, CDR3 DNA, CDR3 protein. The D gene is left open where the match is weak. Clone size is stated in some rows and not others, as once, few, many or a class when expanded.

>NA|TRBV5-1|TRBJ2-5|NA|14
TGCGCCAGCAGCCGGGGGCCATTCCAAGAGACCCAGTACTTC
CASSRGPFQETQYF
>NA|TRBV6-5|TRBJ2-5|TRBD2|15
TGTGCCAGCAGTTTCGGACTAGCGGTGGGAGAGACCCAGTACTTC
CASSFGLAVGETQYF
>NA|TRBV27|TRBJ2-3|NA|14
TGTGCCAGCAGTTTACTCGCGGCTTCAGATACGCAGTATTTT
CASSLLAASDTQYF
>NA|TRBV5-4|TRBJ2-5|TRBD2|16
TGTGCCAGCAGCTCCCCGGCCGGGAGGGGGCAAGAGACCCAGTACTTC
CASSSPAGRGQETQYF
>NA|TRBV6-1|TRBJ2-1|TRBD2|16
TGTGCCAGCAGTGAAATAGGACTAGCTAGGATTAGTGAGCAGTTCTTC
CASSEIGLARISEQFF
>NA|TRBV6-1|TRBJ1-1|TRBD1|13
TGTGCCAGCAGTCGGGACAGGGGCCCTGAAGCTTTCTTT
CASSRDRGPEAFF
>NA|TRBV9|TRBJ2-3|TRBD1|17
TGTGCCAGCAGCGTTGCCCCCGGGACAGGGAGCACAGATACGCAGTATTTT
CASSVAPGTGSTDTQYF
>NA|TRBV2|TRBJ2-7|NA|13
TGTGCCAGCAATGGGGGGGCATCCTACGAGCAGTACTTC
CASNGGASYEQYF
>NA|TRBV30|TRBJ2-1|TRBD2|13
TGTGCCTGGAGTGTGACTAGCGGGAATGAGCAGTTCTTC
CAWSVTSGNEQFF
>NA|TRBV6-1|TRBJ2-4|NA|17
TGTGCCAGCAGTGCCTCTTCGGGGGCAGAATCCAAAAACATTCAGTACTTC
CASSASSGAESKNIQYF
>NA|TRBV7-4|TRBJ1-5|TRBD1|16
TGTGCCAGCAGTTACCCTTCAGGGGGCTTTAATCAGCCCCAGCATTTT
CASSYPSGGFNQPQHF
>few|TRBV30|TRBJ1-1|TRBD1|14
TGTGCCTGGAGCGAAGGGACAGCTATTGCCGAAGCTTTCTTT
CAWSEGTAIAEAFF
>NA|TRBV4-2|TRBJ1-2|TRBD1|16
TGTGCCAGCAGCCAAGAAGAGGGGGCGAGCGGCTATGGCTACACCTTC
CASSQEEGASGYGYTF
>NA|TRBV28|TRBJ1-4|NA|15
TGTGCCAGCAGCCGGACAGATGCAACTAATGAAAAACTGTTTTTT
CASSRTDATNEKLFF
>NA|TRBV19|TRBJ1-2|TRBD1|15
TGTGCCAGTAGTCTACCACCCAGGGGGACGGCCACCCACACCTTC
CASSLPPRGTATHTF
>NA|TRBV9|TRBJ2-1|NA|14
TGTGCCAGCAGCGTAGAGGGAGGGGGAAAAGAGCAGTTCTTC
CASSVEGGGKEQFF
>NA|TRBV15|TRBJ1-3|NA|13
TGTGCCACCAGCAGAGTAGGTGGTAACACCATATATTTT
CATSRVGGNTIYF
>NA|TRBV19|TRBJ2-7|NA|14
TGTGCCAGTAGTATGGTACACCGGCGGAACGAGCAGTACTTC
CASSMVHRRNEQYF
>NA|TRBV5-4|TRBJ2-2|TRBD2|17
TGTGCCAGCAGCTTGGGGGGGCTAGCGGGAGACACCGGGGAGCTGTTTTTT
CASSLGGLAGDTGELFF
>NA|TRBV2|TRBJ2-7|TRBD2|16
TGTGCCAGCAGTGAAAACCTAGCGGGAGGGAGATGGGAGCAGTACTTC
CASSENLAGGRWEQYF
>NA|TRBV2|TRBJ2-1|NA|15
TGTGCCAGCAGTTTGGGACCATCGATAAACAATGAGCAGTTCTTC
CASSLGPSINNEQFF
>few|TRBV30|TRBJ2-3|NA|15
TGTGCCTGGAGTGGGGGGACAAACTGGGCAGATACGCAGTATTTT
CAWSGGTNWADTQYF
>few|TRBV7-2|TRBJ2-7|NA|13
TGTGCCAGCAGCCCAGGATTCTCCTACGAGCAGTACTTC
CASSPGFSYEQYF
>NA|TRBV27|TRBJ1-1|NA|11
TGTGCCAGTGAGGGGAACACTGAAGCTTTCTTT
CASEGNTEAFF
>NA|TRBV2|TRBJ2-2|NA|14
TGTGCCAGCAATATACAGGGAGGCACCGGGGAGCTGTTTTTT
CASNIQGGTGELFF
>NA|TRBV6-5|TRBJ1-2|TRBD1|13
TGTGCCAGCAGTTCCGGGACAGGGAATGGCTACACCTTC
CASSSGTGNGYTF
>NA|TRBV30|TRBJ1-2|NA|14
TGTGCCTGGAACGGCAGGGGCGGAAACTATGGCTACACCTTC
CAWNGRGGNYGYTF
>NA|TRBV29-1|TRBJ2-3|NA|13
TGCAGCGTTGAAGGGGGCGCGGGAGATACGCAGTATTTT
CSVEGGAGDTQYF
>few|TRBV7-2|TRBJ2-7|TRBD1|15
TGTGCCAGCAGCTTCACCGGGACAGACAACTACGAGCAGTACTTC
CASSFTGTDNYEQYF
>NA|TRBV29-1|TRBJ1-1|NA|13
TGCAGCGTTGGGCCCGAACTAAGAACTGAAGCTTTCTTT
CSVGPELRTEAFF
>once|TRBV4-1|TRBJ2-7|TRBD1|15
TGCGCCAGCAGCCCAACCGGGACAGGTCCCTACGAGCAGTACTTC
CASSPTGTGPYEQYF
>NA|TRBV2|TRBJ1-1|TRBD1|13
TGTGCCAGCAGTGAGGGGACAGAGTTTGAAGCTTTCTTT
CASSEGTEFEAFF
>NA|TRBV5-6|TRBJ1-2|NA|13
TGTGCCAGCAGCTTCTCGGCGAACTATGGCTACACCTTC
CASSFSANYGYTF
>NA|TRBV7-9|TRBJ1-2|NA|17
TGTGCCAGCAGCTTAGCACCCTTTAACAGGGATAACTATGGCTACACCTTC
CASSLAPFNRDNYGYTF
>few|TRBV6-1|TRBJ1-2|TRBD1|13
TGTGCCAGCAGCAGTGACAGGGGAGATGGCTACACCTTC
CASSSDRGDGYTF
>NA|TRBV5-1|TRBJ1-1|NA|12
TGCGCCAGCAGCTTGTTGAACACTGAAGCTTTCTTT
CASSLLNTEAFF
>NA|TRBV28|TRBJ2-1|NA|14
TGTGCCAGCAGTTTAACCAGTAACTACAATGAGCAGTTCTTC
CASSLTSNYNEQFF
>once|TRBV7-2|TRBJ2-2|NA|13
TGTGCCAGCAGCTTAAGAAACACCGGGGAGCTGTTTTTT
CASSLRNTGELFF
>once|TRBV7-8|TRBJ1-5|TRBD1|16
TGTGCCAGCAGGCTCACAGGGGGCTATAGCAATCAGCCCCAGCATTTT
CASRLTGGYSNQPQHF
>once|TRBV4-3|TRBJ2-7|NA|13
TGCGCCAGCAGCGGATCAGCGACTTACGAGCAGTACTTC
CASSGSATYEQYF
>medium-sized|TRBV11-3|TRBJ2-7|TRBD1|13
TGTGCCAGCAGCCCCCGGACAGGGGGCGAGCAGTACTTC
CASSPRTGGEQYF
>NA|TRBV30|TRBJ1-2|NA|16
TGTGCCTGGATTTTGTATGCCGACAGATTTAACTATGGCTACACCTTC
CAWILYADRFNYGYTF
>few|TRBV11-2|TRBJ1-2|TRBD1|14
TGTGCCAGCAGCCGCCGACAGGGGGATTATGGCTACACCTTC
CASSRRQGDYGYTF
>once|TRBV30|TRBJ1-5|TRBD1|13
TGTGCCTGGTCCGGACAGGGAAATCAGCCCCAGCATTTT
CAWSGQGNQPQHF
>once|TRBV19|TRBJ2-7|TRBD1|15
TGTGCCAGTAGTTATTGGGGACAGGGATTGAACGAGCAGTACTTC
CASSYWGQGLNEQYF
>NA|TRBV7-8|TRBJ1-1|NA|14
TGTGCCAGCAGCATATACAGGGCTGGGGCTGAAGCTTTCTTT
CASSIYRAGAEAFF
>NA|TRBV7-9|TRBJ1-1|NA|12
TGTGCTAGCCGGGAGGTGAACACTGAAGCTTTCTTT
CASREVNTEAFF
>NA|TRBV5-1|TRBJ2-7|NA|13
TGCGCCAGCAGCTTAAACAGGGTCTCCGAGCAGTACTTC
CASSLNRVSEQYF
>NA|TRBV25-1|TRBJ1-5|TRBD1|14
TGTGCCAGCAGTGAGGGACAGGGCAATCAGCCCCAGCATTTT
CASSEGQGNQPQHF
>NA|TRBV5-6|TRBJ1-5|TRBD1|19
TGTGCCAGCAGCTTGGGGGGACAGGATTTTACCTTTAGCAATCAGCCCCAGCATTTT
CASSLGGQDFTFSNQPQHF
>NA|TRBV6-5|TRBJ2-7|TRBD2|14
TGTGCCAGCAGCAAAACTAGCGGGAGGCTCGAGCAGTACTTC
CASSKTSGRLEQYF
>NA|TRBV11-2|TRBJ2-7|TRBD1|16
TGTGCCAGCAGAGACAGCAGGGGGTTACCCTCCTACGAGCAGTACTTC
CASRDSRGLPSYEQYF
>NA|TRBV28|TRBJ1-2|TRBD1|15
TGTGCCTGCGGACAGGGGGCGCTTTTAGACTATGGCTACACCTTC
CACGQGALLDYGYTF
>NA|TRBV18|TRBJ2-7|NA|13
TGTGCCAGCTCGCTCACAGGCTCCTACGAGCAGTACTTC
CASSLTGSYEQYF
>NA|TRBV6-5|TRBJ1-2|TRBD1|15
TGTGCCAGCAGTCAGGACAGGGATTCTTTCTATGGCTACACCTTC
CASSQDRDSFYGYTF
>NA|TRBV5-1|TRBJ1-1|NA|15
TGCGCCAGCAGCTACTACAGGGTGTTTGCCACTGAAGCTTTCTTT
CASSYYRVFATEAFF
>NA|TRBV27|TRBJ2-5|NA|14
TGTGCCAGCAGCACCTGGGGGTCTTCAGAGACCCAGTACTTC
CASSTWGSSETQYF
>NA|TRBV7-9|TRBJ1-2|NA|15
TGTGCCAGCAGCTCCGGGGGACATGAGGCCTATGGCTACACCTTC
CASSSGGHEAYGYTF